These 27 T cell receptor beta chains came from one sample sequenced in a study of T cells after yellow fever vaccination. TCRdb processed the 5' RACE reads anew with MiXCR; each CDR3 protein has one entry. The table has under 200,000 distinct CDR3 sequences, approximately 6.8% seen once. Specimen: CD4+ T cells sorted from PBMCs, collected about 5 days after the first yellow fever vaccination. The receptors here all came from a man younger than 35 who received the YFV17D yellow fever vaccine.

This clonotype was seen many times. CDR3 sequence: CASSPTQGDGYTF. The CDR3 DNA follows: TGTGCCAGCTCACCTACACAGGGGGATGGCTACACCTTC. V gene TRBV18 combines with J gene TRBJ1-2; TRBD1 matches 8 bases. Germline V gives CDR1 KGHSH, CDR2 LQKENI. CDR3 length: 13 residues. The V segment lost 3 bases and the J segment 6 bases; nucleotides outside the gene matches: 3.

This clonotype was counted at least ten times. This chain links TRBV6-2 or TRBV6-3 with TRBJ2-7; 7 positions agree with TRBD1. The germline V gene has CDR1 MNHEY and CDR2 SVGEGT. Trimming took 2 bases from V and 3 from J; bases not matched to a gene: 4. CDR3 size: 14 residues. DNA of the CDR3: TGTGCCAGCAGTTACCCGGGACAGAGCTACGAGCAGTACGTC. Translation gives CASSYPGQSYEQYV.

This clonotype was recorded many times. The rearrangement uses TRBV5-1 and TRBJ2-3; 8 bases line up with TRBD2. V was clipped by 4 bases and J by 2 bases; unmatched bases: 12. The CDR3 covers 17 residues. Germline lookup yields CDR1 SGHRS and CDR2 YFSETQ. Here the CDR3 DNA reads TGCGCCAGCAGCCCTGGGTCTAGCGGGCCGCCCACAGATACGCAGTATTTT. It yields the protein CASSPGSSGPPTDTQYF.

This clonotype was seen ten or more times. The V gene is TRBV28, the J gene TRBJ2-1; D possibly uses TRBD1 or TRBD2 (6 bases each). Deletions cut 11 bases from V and 0 bases from J, with 17 bases between. Germline lookup yields CDR1 MDHEN and CDR2 SYDVKM. CDR3 length equals 15 residues. The CDR3: CALLASGASYNEQFF. The CDR3 bases are TGTGCCCTGCTGGCGTCGGGGGCCTCCTACAATGAGCAGTTCTTC.

This chain links TRBV19 with TRBJ2-2; D uncertain. Trimming stripped 4 bases from V and 8 bases from J, with 14 bases between. The CDR3 length is 14 residues. Germline CDR1 reads LNHDA; CDR2 reads SQIVND (reference sequence). CDR3 coding DNA: TGTGCCAGTAGTACTGAGCTAAGGAGAGGGGAGCTGTTTTTT. This codes for CASSTELRRGELFF.

This clonotype was observed a handful of times. This chain connects TRBV4-2 to TRBJ1-2; a weak D match, TRBD1 (5 bases). The ends were cut back, 0 bases at V and 7 bases at J, with 15 bases in the middle. Germline V lookup: CDR1 LGHNA, CDR2 YNFKEQ. The CDR3 is 15 amino acids. CDR3 sequence (DNA): TGTGCCAGCAGCCAAGATATCACGCGGAGGGGTGGCTACACCTTC. Translating it yields CASSQDITRRGGYTF.

The chain carries TRBV7-3 and TRBJ2-6; D gene uncertain. Trimming took 2 bases from V and 1 from J, leaving 6 bases between them. This CDR3 region has 15 residues. Germline V lookup: CDR1 SGHTA, CDR2 FQGTGA. The CDR3 is CASSLRQSGANVLTF. The CDR3 DNA is TGTGCCAGCAGCTTACGGCAATCTGGGGCCAACGTCCTGACTTTC.

The table lists this clonotype with many counts. The gene calls are TRBV7-2 and TRBJ1-4; D may be TRBD1 (5 bases). Germline loops: CDR1 SGHTA, CDR2 FQGNSA. Trimming left V 5 bases short and J 8 bases short, with 18 bases between. This CDR3 region has 15 residues. As DNA, the CDR3 is TGTGCCAGCAGCCCCTCACAGGCTCGGGGGGAAAAACTGTTTTTT. Translation: CASSPSQARGEKLFF.

This clonotype was detected many times. V gene TRBV28 combines with J gene TRBJ1-5; 8 bases align to TRBD1. CDR1 is MDHEN, CDR2 SYDVKM, per germline. V lost 6 bases to trimming and J lost 5 bases; unmatched junction nucleotides: 6. The CDR3 runs 14 residues. The CDR3 sequence: CASSRQGSYQPQHF. As DNA, the CDR3 is TGTGCCAGCAGCAGACAGGGGAGTTATCAGCCCCAGCATTTT.

This chain uses TRBV19 with TRBJ1-2, with 7 nucleotides matching TRBD1. V shed 5 bases, J shed 8 bases, and the junction held 8 bases outside the gene matches. Germline loops: CDR1 LNHDA, CDR2 SQIVND (reference sequence). This CDR3 is 13 amino acids long. The CDR3 DNA sequence: TGTGCCAGTAGTTACGACAGGGATATGGGCTACACCTTC. This gives the protein CASSYDRDMGYTF.

This clonotype showed up just a few times. V usage is TRBV24-1 and J usage is TRBJ2-5; 7 bases fit TRBD1. V shed 4 bases and J 0 bases; nucleotides not matched to a gene: 4. Germline V gene lookup returns CDR1 KGHDR and CDR2 SFDVKD. This CDR3 is 15 amino acids long. CDR3: CATSETGQHQETQYF. In nucleotides, the CDR3 is TGTGCCACCAGTGAAACGGGACAGCACCAAGAGACCCAGTACTTC.

In this sample, this clonotype turned up a few times. V gene TRBV7-2 combines with J gene TRBJ2-7, with D tentatively TRBD1 (5 bases). The ends were cut back, 5 bases at V and 0 bases at J, with 17 bases in the middle. Germline lookup yields CDR1 SGHTA and CDR2 FQGNSA. This CDR3 spans 16 amino acids. This CDR3 is CASSQKLTTDSYEQYF. DNA for the CDR3: TGTGCCAGCAGCCAAAAACTTACGACAGACTCCTACGAGCAGTACTTC.

This clonotype was detected ten times or more. The rearrangement uses TRBV18 and TRBJ2-7; no clear D. In germline, CDR1 is KGHSH, CDR2 LQKENI. Trimming pared 2 bases from V and 6 bases from J, leaving 11 bases between. The CDR3 is 13 residues long. CDR3 DNA sequence: TGTGCCAGCTCACCAGGCGGCCTGGGCGAGCAGTACTTC. It codes for CASSPGGLGEQYF.

This sequence joins TRBV6-5 and TRBJ1-5; 7 nucleotides match TRBD1. Per germline, CDR1 MNHEY and CDR2 SVGAGI. V lost 8 bases to trimming and J lost 5 bases; unmatched junction nucleotides: 21. The CDR3 consists of 18 residues. The CDR3 loop is CASLAGRTGRGPHQPQHF. The CDR3 DNA is TGTGCCAGCCTAGCGGGTCGGACAGGCCGGGGTCCCCATCAGCCCCAGCATTTT.

V gene TRBV2 combines with J gene TRBJ2-3; D is ambiguous. CDR1 is SNHLY and CDR2 is FYNNEI in the germline V gene. V dropped 4 bases and J dropped 0 bases, with 14 bases sitting between them. The CDR3 has 16 amino acids. The CDR3 DNA reads as TGTGCCAGCAGTGGTTCGACGGGTTGGAGCACAGATACGCAGTATTTT. Amino acids: CASSGSTGWSTDTQYF.

In this sample, this clonotype turned up many times. The V call is TRBV12-3 or TRBV12-4, the J call TRBJ2-3, with TRBD2 identical over 10 bases. The CDR3 is made up of 15 amino acids. With 6 bases clipped from V and 5 bases from J, the junction kept 8 bases outside the gene matches. This CDR3 reads CASSPSGGDGDTQYF. The CDR3 DNA is TGTGCCAGCAGCCCTAGCGGGGGTGATGGAGATACGCAGTATTTT.

This clonotype came up a few times. The V and J genes are TRBV4-1 and TRBJ2-1; D gene uncertain. Germline lookup yields CDR1 MGHRA and CDR2 YSYEKL. The CDR3 has 11 amino acids. With 1 base removed from V and 9 bases from J, the gap between germline ends came to 4 bases. In DNA form, the CDR3 reads TGCGCCAGCAGCCAAGCAGCTGAGCAGTTCTTC. Translated: CASSQAAEQFF.

This sequence joins TRBV5-5 and TRBJ2-5; 7 nucleotides line up with TRBD2. Looked up from germline, CDR1 is SGHKS and CDR2 is YYEKEE (reference sequence). There are 15 residues in the CDR3. With V trimmed by 3 bases and J by 3 bases, 8 bases remained unmatched. The CDR3 DNA reads as TGTGCCAGCAGCTCGTGGGGGGGTGCCAAAGAGACCCAGTACTTC. It specifies CASSSWGGAKETQYF.

This clonotype was seen more than once but under ten times. This sequence joins TRBV7-2 and TRBJ1-5; D is unresolved. Germline V gene sequence: CDR1 SGHTA, CDR2 FQGNSA. Deletions cut 5 bases from V and 3 bases from J, with 11 bases between. The CDR3 totals 14 residues. The CDR3 is CASSPNGHNQPQHF. The CDR3 DNA follows: TGTGCCAGCAGCCCTAACGGGCACAATCAGCCCCAGCATTTT.

This clonotype has just a few counts. The CDR3 sequence: CASSFPIPQGETDTQYF. The CDR3 DNA is TGTGCCAGCAGTTTTCCGATTCCGCAGGGGGAGACAGATACGCAGTATTTT. V and J are TRBV27 and TRBJ2-3; 7 bases match TRBD1. CDR1 MNHEY and CDR2 SMNVEV come from the germline V gene (reference sequence). The CDR3 is 17 amino acids. With 3 bases clipped from V and 3 bases from J, the junction kept 12 bases outside the gene matches.

This clonotype has a handful of counts. The chain uses TRBV2 and TRBJ2-5; D tentatively reads TRBD1 or TRBD2 (5 bases each). This CDR3 is built from 13 residues. The V end was cut by 9 bases, the J end by 3 bases, with 14 bases between. Germline CDR1 SNHLY, CDR2 FYNNEI. DNA for the CDR3: TGTGCCAGTCTCCGGGACCAGAAAGAGACCCAGTACTTC. This encodes CASLRDQKETQYF.

At least ten counts were recorded for this clonotype. The rearrangement links TRBV7-2 to TRBJ2-4, with D tentatively TRBD1 (5 bases). The germline V gene has CDR1 SGHTA and CDR2 FQGNSA. This CDR3 has 16 residues. Trimming took off 3 bases at V and 3 bases at J, with 15 bases between the two ends. The CDR3 DNA reads TGTGCCAGCAGCTTTCCTCTGACAGTGAACAAAAACATTCAGTACTTC. This encodes CASSFPLTVNKNIQYF.

This clonotype was seen at least ten times. The chain couples TRBV29-1 to TRBJ1-5; 11 bases line up with TRBD1. The CDR3 consists of 13 residues. Germline CDR1 is SQVTM and CDR2 is ANQGSEA. J gave up 5 bases and V 8 bases, and 5 bases lay outside the gene matches. The CDR3 DNA follows: TGCAGCACCGGACAGGGGGCTGATCAGCCCCAGCATTTT. This codes for CSTGQGADQPQHF. The variable domain in full, completed from reference TRBV29-1 and TRBJ1-5, reads SAVISQKPSRDICQRGTSLTIQCQVDSQVTMMFWYRQQPGQSLTLIATANQGSEATYESGFVIDKFPISRPNLTFSTLTVSNMSPEDSSIYLCSTGQGADQPQHFGDGTRLSIL.

This clonotype was detected many times. The V call is TRBV5-1, the J call TRBJ2-2, with D possibly matching TRBD2 (7 bases). The germline gives CDR1 SGHRS, CDR2 YFSETQ. This CDR3 is built from 15 residues. V was trimmed by 4 bases and J by 4 bases, leaving 14 bases between them. The CDR3, as DNA: TGCGCCAGCAGCGGTGGGGGGGGCCGCACCGGGGAGCTGTTTTTT. Translated: CASSGGGGRTGELFF.

This sequence joins TRBV7-9 and TRBJ2-5; TRBD1 matches 11 bases. The CDR3 has 13 amino acids. CDR1 SEHNR and CDR2 FQNEAQ come from the germline V gene (reference sequence). V lost 5 bases, J lost 9 bases, and 5 bases stayed unmatched. The CDR3 loop reads CASSRTGGLSQYF. CDR3 nucleotide sequence: TGTGCCAGCAGCCGGACAGGGGGCTTGTCCCAGTACTTC.

The V call is TRBV15, the J call TRBJ1-6; a possible D gene is TRBD1 (6 bases). Germline V CDR1 and CDR2: LNHNV, YYDKDF (reference sequence). The ends were cut back, 0 bases at V and 10 bases at J, with 13 bases in the middle. The CDR3 sequence is 15 residues long. CDR3 sequence reads: CATSRDLGGESPLHF. The CDR3 nucleotides are TGTGCCACCAGCAGAGATTTGGGGGGCGAATCACCCCTCCACTTT.

This clonotype was seen many times. V is TRBV11-1 and J is TRBJ2-1, with 10 bases identical to TRBD2. The ends lost 6 bases at V and 0 bases at J; junction bases unmatched: 17. Germline V CDR1 and CDR2: SGHAT, FQDESV (reference sequence). The CDR3 is 20 residues long. The CDR3, as DNA: TGTGCCAGCAGGCTAGCGCTGGGGCAGAGGACTAGCGGCTCCTACAATGAGCAGTTCTTC. Translated, it gives CASRLALGQRTSGSYNEQFF. The full variable domain, in which reference TRBV11-1 and TRBJ2-1 provide the parts outside the CDR3, is EAEVAQSPRYKITEKSQAVAFWCDPISGHATLYWYRQILGQGPELLVQFQDESVVDDSQLPKDRFSAERLKGVDSTLKIQPAELGDSAMYLCASRLALGQRTSGSYNEQFFGPGTRLTVL.